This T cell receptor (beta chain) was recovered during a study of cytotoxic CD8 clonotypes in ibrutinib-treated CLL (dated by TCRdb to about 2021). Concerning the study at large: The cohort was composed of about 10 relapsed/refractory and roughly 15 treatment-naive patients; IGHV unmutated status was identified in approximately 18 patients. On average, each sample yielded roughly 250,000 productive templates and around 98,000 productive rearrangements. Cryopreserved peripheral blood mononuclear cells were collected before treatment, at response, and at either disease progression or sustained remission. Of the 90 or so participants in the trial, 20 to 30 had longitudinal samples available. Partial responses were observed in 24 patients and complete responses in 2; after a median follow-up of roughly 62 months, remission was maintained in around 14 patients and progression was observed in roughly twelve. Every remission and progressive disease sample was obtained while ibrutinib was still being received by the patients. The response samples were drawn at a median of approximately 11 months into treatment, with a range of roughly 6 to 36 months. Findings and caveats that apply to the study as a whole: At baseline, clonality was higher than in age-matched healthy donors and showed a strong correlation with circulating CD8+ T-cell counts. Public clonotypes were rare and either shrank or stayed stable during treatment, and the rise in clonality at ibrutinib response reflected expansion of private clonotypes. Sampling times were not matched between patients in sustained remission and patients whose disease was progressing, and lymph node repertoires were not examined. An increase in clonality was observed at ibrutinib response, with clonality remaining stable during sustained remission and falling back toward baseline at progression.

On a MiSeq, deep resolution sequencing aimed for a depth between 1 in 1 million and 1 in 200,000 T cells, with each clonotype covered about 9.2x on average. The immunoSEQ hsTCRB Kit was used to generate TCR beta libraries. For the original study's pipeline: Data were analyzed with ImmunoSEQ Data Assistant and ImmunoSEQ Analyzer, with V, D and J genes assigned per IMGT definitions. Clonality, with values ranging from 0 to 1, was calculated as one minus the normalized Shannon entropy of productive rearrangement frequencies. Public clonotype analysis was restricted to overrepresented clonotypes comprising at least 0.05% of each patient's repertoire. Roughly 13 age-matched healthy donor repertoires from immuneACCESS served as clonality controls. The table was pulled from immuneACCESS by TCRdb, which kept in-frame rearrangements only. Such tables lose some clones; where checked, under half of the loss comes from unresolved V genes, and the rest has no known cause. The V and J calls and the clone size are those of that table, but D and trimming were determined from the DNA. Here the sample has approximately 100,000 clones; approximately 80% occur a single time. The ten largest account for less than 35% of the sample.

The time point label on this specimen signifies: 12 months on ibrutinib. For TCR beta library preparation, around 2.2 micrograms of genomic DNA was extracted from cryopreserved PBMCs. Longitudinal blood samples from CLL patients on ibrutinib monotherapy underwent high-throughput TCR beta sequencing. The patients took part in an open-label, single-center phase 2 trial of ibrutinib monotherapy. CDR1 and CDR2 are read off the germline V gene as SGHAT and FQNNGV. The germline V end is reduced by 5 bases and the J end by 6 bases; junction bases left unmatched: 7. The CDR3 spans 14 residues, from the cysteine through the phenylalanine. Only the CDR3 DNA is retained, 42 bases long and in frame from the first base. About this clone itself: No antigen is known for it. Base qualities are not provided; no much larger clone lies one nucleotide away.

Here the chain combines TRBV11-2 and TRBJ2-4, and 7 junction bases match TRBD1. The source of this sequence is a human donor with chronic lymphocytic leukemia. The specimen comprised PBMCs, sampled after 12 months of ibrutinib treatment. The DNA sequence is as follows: TGTGCCAGCAGCCGACGGACAGGTGGAAACATTCAGTACTTC. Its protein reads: CASSRRTGGNIQYF.